One and the same sample provided the 14 T cell receptor beta chains below, sequenced in a study of blood T cells in healthy people across ages. Together with a sample-barcoded 5' primer, a J-beta primer mix was included in a second PCR lasting about 6 to 11 cycles. MiXCR was run by TCRdb on the 5' RACE reads, yielding one entry per CDR3 protein. The data show roughly 900,000 distinct CDR3 sequences, with approximately 49% seen just once and under 15% held by the top ten. The sequenced sample was blood. The source is a man aged 30 to 45 in good health.

This rearrangement joins TRBV18 to TRBJ2-4, with TRBD1 identical over 7 bases. The last part of the DNA fits TRBJ2-7 better; the J call may be wrong. Germline assignment: CDR1 KGHSH and CDR2 LQKENI. The CDR3 is 14 amino acids. The DNA of the CDR3 is TGTGCCAGCTCACCACGGCAGGGGGACTACGAGCAGTACTTC. Translating gives CASSPRQGDYEQYF.

The chain links TRBV7-9 to TRBJ2-3; unclear D gene. CDR3 size: 17 residues. The germline V gene has CDR1 SEHNR and CDR2 FQNEAQ (reference sequence). The V gene lost 4 bases and the J gene lost 2 bases, with 19 bases spanning the gap. CDR3 protein: CASSSRTHSTDTDTQYF. Written as DNA, the CDR3 is TGTGCCAGCAGCTCAAGGACCCACAGCACAGACACAGATACGCAGTATTTT.

This clonotype was found a few times. V usage is TRBV6-5 and J usage is TRBJ2-7, with 9 positions matching TRBD2. Germline V CDR1 and CDR2: MNHEY, SVGAGI. The CDR3 runs 17 residues. V lost 0 bases and J lost 0; bases outside the gene matches: 6. In nucleotides, the CDR3 is TGTGCCAGCAGTTACTCGGCTAGCGGGGCCTCCTCCTACGAGCAGTACTTC. The encoded protein is CASSYSASGASSYEQYF.

This clonotype was found a few times. This rearrangement joins TRBV29-1 to TRBJ2-7; D possibly corresponds to TRBD2 (5 bases). The DNA end is more similar to TRBJ2-5, so the J call may be wrong. The CDR3 runs to 13 residues. CDR1 is SQVTM, CDR2 ANQGSEA, per germline. The CDR3 loop is CSVESKVGGTQYF. CDR3 bases: TGCAGCGTTGAGTCAAAGGTCGGAGGGACCCAGTACTTC.

J is TRBJ2-1 and V is TRBV20-1; D is possibly TRBD1 (6 bases). Trimming removed 2 bases at V and 7 bases at J, with 21 bases between. Germline V lookup: CDR1 DFQATT, CDR2 SNEGSKA (reference sequence). CDR3 size: 16 residues. The CDR3 loop reads CSARHFVGASANEQFF. CDR3 sequence (DNA): TGCAGTGCTAGACACTTCGTGGGGGCTTCCGCGAATGAGCAGTTCTTC.

This clonotype was detected a few times. The rearrangement uses TRBV5-1 and TRBJ2-2; possibly TRBD1 for D (6 bases). Germline CDR1 reads SGHRS; CDR2 reads YFSETQ. V lost 4 bases to trimming and J lost 4 bases, with 17 bases between them. This CDR3 region has 16 residues. This CDR3 reads CASSPRRDKSTGELFF. The DNA of the CDR3 is TGCGCCAGCAGCCCCCGCCGGGACAAGAGCACCGGGGAGCTGTTTTTT.

Points on this clonotype: A much bigger clone sits one base away, suggesting this may be a read error. The chain recombines TRBV4-3 with TRBJ2-7, with TRBD1 identical over 8 bases. This CDR3 is built from 15 residues. Germline V gives CDR1 LGHNA, CDR2 YSLEER. DNA for the CDR3: TGCGCCAGCAGCCGTGGACAGGGTTTGTCCTACAAGCAGTACTTC. Its protein is CASSRGQGLSYKQYF.

The CDR3 region has the DNA TGTGCCAGCGGTCAGGCGGATCAGCCCCAGCATTTT. Translating gives CASGQADQPQHF. The chain uses TRBV6-1 and TRBJ1-5; D not resolved. Germline loops: CDR1 MNHNS, CDR2 SASEGT. V lost 8 bases to trimming and J lost 5 bases, with 10 bases between them. The CDR3 consists of 12 residues.

The chain recombines TRBV12-3 or TRBV12-4 with TRBJ2-3, with D perhaps given as TRBD1 or TRBD2 (6 bases each). This CDR3 contains 15 residues. Trimming took off 5 bases at V and 4 bases at J, with 16 bases between the two ends. The CDR3 DNA is TGTGCCAGCAGTCCCGACAAGGGGGGATCAGATACGCAGTATTTT. This encodes CASSPDKGGSDTQYF.

The J gene is TRBJ2-1, the V gene TRBV28; weak D call: TRBD1 (6 bases). The CDR3 loop spans 14 amino acids. Germline-derived CDR1 and CDR2 are MDHEN and SYDVKM. Trimming removed 3 bases from V and 8 bases from J, with 14 bases in between. CDR3 residues: CASSFAGEIDEQFF. The CDR3 DNA follows: TGTGCCAGCAGTTTTGCAGGGGAGATCGATGAGCAGTTCTTC.

The chain couples TRBV4-1 to TRBJ2-1; unclear D gene. CDR3 length equals 15 residues. Germline V gene lookup returns CDR1 MGHRA and CDR2 YSYEKL. V lost 0 bases to trimming and J lost 3 bases, with 9 bases between them. In nucleotides, the CDR3 is TGCGCCAGCAGCCAAGATCCGGAGCACTACAATGAGCAGTTCTTC. It translates to CASSQDPEHYNEQFF.

This clonotype has just a few counts. J is TRBJ1-1 and V is TRBV7-9; unclear D gene. The CDR3 totals 13 residues. V was trimmed by 5 bases and J by 4 bases, leaving 11 bases between them. Per germline, CDR1 SEHNR and CDR2 FQNEAQ (reference sequence). CDR3 DNA sequence: TGTGCCAGCAGCCTCGACCCGGGCACTGAAGCTTTCTTT. This gives the protein CASSLDPGTEAFF. Looking up the rest from reference TRBV7-9 and TRBJ1-1 gives the full variable domain: DTGVSQNPRHKITKRGQNVTFRCDPISEHNRLYWYRQTLGQGPEFLTYFQNEAQLEKSRLLSDRFSAERPKGSFSTLEIQRTEQGDSAMYLCASSLDPGTEAFFGQGTRLTVV.

The table lists this clonotype with a few counts. The J gene is TRBJ2-1, the V gene TRBV27, with 9 bases identical to TRBD1. Trimming cost V 5 bases and J 9 bases; bases outside gene matches: 11. Germline CDR1 is MNHEY and CDR2 is SMNVEV (reference sequence). The CDR3 extends over 15 amino acids. The CDR3 protein is CASSPTGTGLSEQFF. In DNA form, the CDR3 reads TGTGCCAGCAGTCCTACCGGGACAGGGTTAAGTGAGCAGTTCTTC.

This clonotype has more than one count but fewer than ten. The chain joins TRBV5-1 to TRBJ2-3; D may be TRBD1 (6 bases). Germline values: CDR1 SGHRS, CDR2 YFSETQ. V was pared by 4 bases and J by 8 bases, with 17 bases between. CDR3 length: 14 residues. The CDR3 region has the DNA TGCGCCAGCAGCCCTGATATCGGACAGATTACGCAGTATTTT. This codes for CASSPDIGQITQYF.